Described below is a single TCR beta chain sequence and its context. Its matching antigen is unknown. Measured with immunoSEQ multiplex PCR; TCRdb has only the in-frame clones, and not every one. The data hold about 340,000 clones, with 75% to 90% observed a single time. These data come from a study of cytomegalovirus exposure and HLA in healthy donors. Study outcomes and limitations: Most TCR sequences proved rare, with some public TCRs found in many donors. A few chains linked to CMV were shown in vitro to be specific for CMV antigens. According to a subsequent analysis, TCR clusters from the first cohort were inclined to appear together in the 90 to 150 validation repertoires. TCR beta chains numbering about 160 were designated cytomegalovirus-associated.

V was clipped by 0 bases and J by 5 bases, with 13 bases between them. The CDR3 is made up of 15 amino acids. Per the germline V gene, CDR1 is MGHRA and CDR2 is YSYEKL. The chain combines TRBV4-1 with TRBJ1-2, with D unresolved. Specimen: PBMCs. The receptor comes from a woman aged 18-29 years in good health and CMV-seronegative. DNA of the CDR3: TGCGCCAGCAGCCAAGATCACGGGGATCCTTATGGCTACACCTTC. Translated: CASSQDHGDPYGYTF.